Listed below are T cell receptor beta chains from one sample, sequenced in a study of T cells in Graves' hyperthyroidism and ophthalmopathy. TCRdb analysed the multiplex PCR reads with MiXCR anew, one entry per CDR3 protein. The sample has about 520,000 distinct CDR3 sequences, around 22% seen once; the top ten hold 10% to 12%. Sequenced input: blood. These receptors all stem from a woman in her 30s with Graves' ophthalmopathy. The CDR3 runs from the conserved cysteine through the conserved F or W. Each record gives: D gene, V gene, CDR3 length, J gene, clone size, CDR3 DNA, CDR3 protein. D genes are given only for firm matches. Expanded clones are given a class, and other clones once, few, many or no size at all.

D: -
V: TRBV28
length: 14
J: TRBJ2-2
size: -
DNA: TGTGCCAGCAGTCCTTCCAGAGTCACCGGGGAGCTGTTTTTT
CDR3: CASSPSRVTGELFF

D: -
V: TRBV6-1
length: 13
J: TRBJ2-5
size: many
DNA: TGTGCCAGCAGTGAACGGCCGGGGGAGACCCAGTACTTC
CDR3: CASSERPGETQYF

D: TRBD1
V: TRBV9
length: 14
J: TRBJ1-2
size: many
DNA: TGTGCCAGCGTACGGACAGGGAGTAACTATGGCTACACCTTC
CDR3: CASVRTGSNYGYTF

D: TRBD2
V: TRBV6-1
length: 13
J: TRBJ2-7
size: -
DNA: TGTGCCACTAAGAGGGGACTAGCCTACGAGCAGTACTTC
CDR3: CATKRGLAYEQYF

D: TRBD1
V: TRBV30
length: 15
J: TRBJ2-2
size: many
DNA: TGTGCCTGGAGTTCCGGGACAGGGAGGACCGGGGAGCTGTTTTTT
CDR3: CAWSSGTGRTGELFF

D: -
V: TRBV6-1
length: 16
J: TRBJ1-1
size: many
DNA: TGTGCCAGCACCCTTTCCCGGGGGGGACGAAACTCTGAAGCTTTCTTT
CDR3: CASTLSRGGRNSEAFF

D: TRBD2
V: TRBV20-1
length: 12
J: TRBJ2-7
size: few
DNA: TGCGGCGGCGGGGGTTTCTCCTACGAGCAGTACTTC
CDR3: CGGGGFSYEQYF

D: TRBD2
V: TRBV20-1
length: 14
J: TRBJ2-7
size: few
DNA: TGCAGTGCTAGAGATAGCGGGAGGGCCGATGAGCAGTACTTC
CDR3: CSARDSGRADEQYF

D: TRBD2
V: TRBV7-2
length: 15
J: TRBJ2-5
size: many
DNA: TGTGCCAGCAGCCCCCGGACTAGCGGACAAGAGACCCAGTACTTC
CDR3: CASSPRTSGQETQYF

D: -
V: TRBV2
length: 15
J: TRBJ1-3
size: -
DNA: TGTGCCAGCAGTAAAACAGGTACGAGCGGAAACACCATATATTTT
CDR3: CASSKTGTSGNTIYF

D: TRBD1
V: TRBV15
length: 14
J: TRBJ2-7
size: many
DNA: TGTGCCACCAGCAGAGAAGGCAGGGGGAACGAGCAGTACTTC
CDR3: CATSREGRGNEQYF

D: TRBD2
V: TRBV20-1
length: 15
J: TRBJ2-3
size: few
DNA: TGCAGTGCTAGAGATTTGGGACTAGAGACAGATACGCAGTATTTT
CDR3: CSARDLGLETDTQYF

D: TRBD1
V: TRBV6-1
length: 15
J: TRBJ2-7
size: many
DNA: TGTGCCAGCAGTGAATCGGCCACAGGGGCCTACGAGCAGTACTTC
CDR3: CASSESATGAYEQYF

D: -
V: TRBV7-8
length: 18
J: TRBJ2-2
size: many
DNA: TGTGCCAGCAGCTTATTCAGGACATTCGTTACGAACACCGGGGAGCTGTTTTTT
CDR3: CASSLFRTFVTNTGELFF

D: TRBD2
V: TRBV7-8
length: 15
J: TRBJ2-2
size: many
DNA: TGTGCCAGCAGCCCCCGGACTAGCAACACCGGGGAGCTGTTTTTT
CDR3: CASSPRTSNTGELFF

D: TRBD1
V: TRBV12-3/TRBV12-4
length: 13
J: TRBJ1-1
size: many
DNA: TGTGCCAGCAGTTTCGCAGGGGGATCTGAAGCTTTCTTT
CDR3: CASSFAGGSEAFF

D: -
V: TRBV7-8
length: 13
J: TRBJ2-1
size: -
DNA: TGTGCCAGCAGCTTAGCGTTAGTCAATGAGAAGTTCTTC
CDR3: CASSLALVNEKFF

D: -
V: TRBV12-3/TRBV12-4
length: 16
J: TRBJ2-7
size: -
DNA: TGTGCCAGCAGTTCAAATACCGGGACATCTCTCTACGAGCAGTACTTC
CDR3: CASSSNTGTSLYEQYF

D: -
V: TRBV20-1
length: 14
J: TRBJ1-1
size: many
DNA: TGCAGTGTTCCCTTCAGGACGATGAACACTGAAGCTTTCTTT
CDR3: CSVPFRTMNTEAFF

D: -
V: TRBV2
length: 12
J: TRBJ2-2
size: -
DNA: TGTGCCAGCAGGGCCAGCACCGGGGAGCTGTTTTTT
CDR3: CASRASTGELFF

D: -
V: TRBV10-3
length: 13
J: TRBJ2-7
size: few
DNA: TGTGCCATAACTTCTAGCGTAGCCTACGAGCAGTACTTC
CDR3: CAITSSVAYEQYF

D: -
V: TRBV11-1
length: 19
J: TRBJ1-3
size: few
DNA: TGTGCCAGCAGCTTTTTCCGGGAACCCCCACTAAATTCTGGAAACACCATATATTTT
CDR3: CASSFFREPPLNSGNTIYF

D: TRBD1
V: TRBV6-1
length: 14
J: TRBJ2-2
size: many
DNA: TGTGCCAGCAGGAAACCACAGGGGGCCGGGGAGCTGTTTTTT
CDR3: CASRKPQGAGELFF

D: -
V: TRBV11-2
length: 16
J: TRBJ1-3
size: -
DNA: TGTGCCAGCGGAGATTTCAGGTTTTACTCTGGAAACACCATATATTTT
CDR3: CASGDFRFYSGNTIYF

D: TRBD2
V: TRBV12-3/TRBV12-4
length: 14
J: TRBJ2-2
size: many
DNA: TGTGCCAGCAGCAGTTGGGGGGGTCCCGGGGAGCTGTTTTTT
CDR3: CASSSWGGPGELFF

D: -
V: TRBV20-1
length: 13
J: TRBJ1-5
size: few
DNA: TGCAGTGCTAATGGGCCCCGCAATCAGCCCCAGCATTTT
CDR3: CSANGPRNQPQHF

D: -
V: TRBV5-1
length: 15
J: TRBJ1-2
size: many
DNA: TGCGCCAGCAACCCCGGACAGTCAAATAACTATGGCTACACCTTC
CDR3: CASNPGQSNNYGYTF

D: -
V: TRBV28
length: 15
J: TRBJ2-2
size: many
DNA: TGTGCCAGCATTAATATTAGCCCGAACACCGGGGAGCTGTTTTTT
CDR3: CASINISPNTGELFF

D: -
V: TRBV9
length: 14
J: TRBJ1-2
size: -
DNA: TGTGCCAGCAGCGTAGCGGCAGGGGCCTATGGCTACACCTTC
CDR3: CASSVAAGAYGYTF

D: -
V: TRBV29-1
length: 12
J: TRBJ1-1
size: few
DNA: TGCAGCGCAGGACTGGGGAGCACTGAAGCTTTCTTT
CDR3: CSAGLGSTEAFF

D: TRBD1
V: TRBV28
length: 13
J: TRBJ1-5
size: -
DNA: TGTGCCGGCCAGACAGGGTCGAATCAGCCCCAGCATTTT
CDR3: CAGQTGSNQPQHF

D: -
V: TRBV6-2/TRBV6-3
length: 13
J: TRBJ2-2
size: many
DNA: TGTGCCAGCAGTCCGTGGGGGGCCGGGGAGCTGTTTTTT
CDR3: CASSPWGAGELFF

D: TRBD2
V: TRBV5-6
length: 14
J: TRBJ2-7
size: many
DNA: TGTGCCAGCAGCCTGTGGGAGGGGCGCTACGAGCAGTACTTC
CDR3: CASSLWEGRYEQYF

D: TRBD1
V: TRBV19
length: 13
J: TRBJ1-1
size: many
DNA: TGTGCCAGTACCGGACAGGCGAACACTGAAGCTTTCTTT
CDR3: CASTGQANTEAFF

D: -
V: TRBV18
length: 15
J: TRBJ1-2
size: -
DNA: TGTGCCAGCTCAGATATATTTGCAGGGCACTATGGCTACACCTTC
CDR3: CASSDIFAGHYGYTF

D: -
V: TRBV11-2
length: 13
J: TRBJ2-5
size: many
DNA: TGTGCCAGCAGCTCCGGATTGCAAGAGACCCAGTACTTC
CDR3: CASSSGLQETQYF

D: -
V: TRBV12-3/TRBV12-4
length: 15
J: TRBJ1-6
size: many
DNA: TGTGCCAGCAGTCGGGGGGTGCTGGTGAATTCACCCCTCCACTTT
CDR3: CASSRGVLVNSPLHF

D: TRBD1
V: TRBV19
length: 15
J: TRBJ1-2
size: many
DNA: TGTGCCAGTACCATGAGGGACAGAACTAACTATGGCTACACCTTC
CDR3: CASTMRDRTNYGYTF

D: -
V: TRBV20-1
length: 12
J: TRBJ2-7
size: many
DNA: TGCAGTGCTCCTCGGACGGGCGACGAGCAGTACTTC
CDR3: CSAPRTGDEQYF

D: -
V: TRBV12-3/TRBV12-4
length: 13
J: TRBJ2-4
size: -
DNA: TGTGCCAGCAGTACCTGGACAGACAACATTCAGTACTTC
CDR3: CASSTWTDNIQYF

D: -
V: TRBV19
length: 13
J: TRBJ1-5
size: many
DNA: TGTGCCAGTAGTACACAGGGAGGGCAGCCCCAGCATTTT
CDR3: CASSTQGGQPQHF

D: -
V: TRBV29-1
length: 11
J: TRBJ1-1
size: many
DNA: TGCAGCGTTGTGGTCAACACTGAAGCTTTCTTT
CDR3: CSVVVNTEAFF

D: TRBD2
V: TRBV12-3/TRBV12-4
length: 14
J: TRBJ2-7
size: -
DNA: TGTGCCAGCAGTCACGGGACTAGCGGCTACGAGCAGTACTTC
CDR3: CASSHGTSGYEQYF

D: -
V: TRBV5-1
length: 14
J: TRBJ2-7
size: many
DNA: TGCGCCAGCAGCTCAGGACAAGCAAACTACGAGCAGTACTTC
CDR3: CASSSGQANYEQYF

D: -
V: TRBV4-1
length: 18
J: TRBJ1-1
size: many
DNA: TGCGCCAGCAGCCAAGTTAAGTTTCTGAGGGCCGTGGACACTGAAGCTTTCTTT
CDR3: CASSQVKFLRAVDTEAFF

D: -
V: TRBV12-3/TRBV12-4
length: 18
J: TRBJ2-4
size: few
DNA: TGTGCCAGCAGTTCAGGGCAGTTCCCAAACGTGGCCAAAAACATTCAGTACTTC
CDR3: CASSSGQFPNVAKNIQYF

D: -
V: TRBV19
length: 14
J: TRBJ1-5
size: many
DNA: TGTGCCAGTACCTCTAAGGGGATCAATCAGCCCCAGCATTTT
CDR3: CASTSKGINQPQHF

D: -
V: TRBV6-1
length: 14
J: TRBJ1-1
size: -
DNA: TGTGCCAGCAACGAACAGGGAGGTCGGACTGAAGCTTTCTTT
CDR3: CASNEQGGRTEAFF

D: -
V: TRBV2
length: 16
J: TRBJ1-3
size: -
DNA: TGTGCCAGCAGTGCGGACTCGCGGGGCTCTGGAAACACCATATATTTT
CDR3: CASSADSRGSGNTIYF

D: TRBD1
V: TRBV7-9
length: 15
J: TRBJ1-1
size: -
DNA: TGTGCCAGCAGCGATCTGACAGGGTTTTTTTCTGAAGCTTTCTTT
CDR3: CASSDLTGFFSEAFF

D: TRBD1
V: TRBV29-1
length: 12
J: TRBJ1-1
size: many
DNA: TGCAGCGTTCGACAGGGGAACACTGAAGCTTTCTTT
CDR3: CSVRQGNTEAFF

D: TRBD1
V: TRBV12-3/TRBV12-4
length: 15
J: TRBJ1-5
size: many
DNA: TGTGCCAGCAGTTTTGGGACAGTCAACAATCAGCCCCAGCATTTT
CDR3: CASSFGTVNNQPQHF

D: -
V: TRBV20-1
length: 13
J: TRBJ1-1
size: many
DNA: TGCAGTGCTAGAGATCCCCAGGGGACTGAAGCTTTCTTT
CDR3: CSARDPQGTEAFF

D: -
V: TRBV12-3/TRBV12-4
length: 14
J: TRBJ1-2
size: many
DNA: TGTGCCAGCACCTATGGCCCGGGGAACTATGGCTACACCTTC
CDR3: CASTYGPGNYGYTF